This T cell receptor (beta chain) was documented in a study of T cell responses to AZD1222 COVID-19 vaccine. V trimming: 8 bases; J trimming: 0 bases; junction bases outside the gene matches: 6. Germline lookup yields CDR1 LNHDA and CDR2 SQIVND (reference sequence). CDR3 length: 15 amino acids. Generated by immunoSEQ multiplex PCR, the TCRdb table keeps only in-frame clones and is missing some. The sample lists about 120,000 clones; around 90% were seen once. This material consisted of peripheral blood, taken 28 days after the second dose of the MenACWY control vaccine. This chain joins TRBV19 and TRBJ1-4, with TRBD1 identical over 7 bases. The TCR was taken from an adult who received the MenACWY meningococcal vaccine as a control. CDR3 DNA: TGTGCCAGTGGGACAGCAGCTTCAACTAATGAAAAACTGTTTTTT. This encodes CASGTAASTNEKLFF.